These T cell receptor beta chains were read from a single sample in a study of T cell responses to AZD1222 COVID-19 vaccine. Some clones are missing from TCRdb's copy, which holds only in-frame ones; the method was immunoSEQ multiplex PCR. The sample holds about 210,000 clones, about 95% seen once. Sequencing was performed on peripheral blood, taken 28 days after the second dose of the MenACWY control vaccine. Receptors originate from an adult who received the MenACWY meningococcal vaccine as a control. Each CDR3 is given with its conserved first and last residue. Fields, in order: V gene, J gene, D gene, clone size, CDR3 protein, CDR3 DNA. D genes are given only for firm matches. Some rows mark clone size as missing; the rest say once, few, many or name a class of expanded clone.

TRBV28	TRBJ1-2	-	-	CASSLNILAGGGYTF	TGTGCCAGCAGTTTAAATATTTTGGCGGGAGGGGGCTACACCTTC
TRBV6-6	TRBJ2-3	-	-	CASSLVGSTDTQYF	TGTGCCAGCAGTTTAGTGGGGAGCACAGATACGCAGTATTTT
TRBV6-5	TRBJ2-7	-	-	CASRPKGDGSYEQYF	TGTGCCAGCAGGCCAAAGGGGGACGGCTCCTACGAGCAGTACTTC
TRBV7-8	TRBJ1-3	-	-	CASSGQTRTDSGNTIYF	TGTGCCAGCAGCGGACAGACGCGAACAGACTCTGGAAACACCATATATTTT
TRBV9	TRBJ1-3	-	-	CASSVGRTGSGNTIYF	TGTGCCAGCAGCGTAGGGCGTACAGGGTCCGGAAACACCATATATTTT
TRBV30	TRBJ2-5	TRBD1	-	CAWSVGTGSETQYF	TGTGCCTGGAGTGTCGGGACAGGGTCGGAGACCCAGTACTTC
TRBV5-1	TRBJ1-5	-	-	CASSIGGYGQPQHF	TGCGCCAGCAGCATAGGGGGGTACGGTCAGCCCCAGCATTTT
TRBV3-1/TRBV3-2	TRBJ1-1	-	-	CASSQGPTEAFF	TGTGCCAGCAGCCAAGGCCCCACTGAAGCTTTCTTT
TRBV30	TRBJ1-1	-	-	CACSPQVGTEAFF	TGTGCCTGTTCGCCCCAAGTTGGGACTGAAGCTTTCTTT
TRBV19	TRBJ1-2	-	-	CASVQGPYGYTF	TGTGCCAGCGTTCAAGGGCCCTATGGCTACACCTTC
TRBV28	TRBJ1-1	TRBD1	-	CASSFAGGKTEAFF	TGTGCCAGCAGTTTCGCAGGGGGTAAAACTGAAGCTTTCTTT
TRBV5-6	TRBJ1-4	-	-	CASSPGSVEKLFF	TGTGCCAGCAGCCCAGGATCAGTAGAAAAACTGTTTTTT
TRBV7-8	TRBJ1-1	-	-	CASSRGNTEAFF	TGTGCCAGCAGCCGAGGCAACACTGAAGCTTTCTTT
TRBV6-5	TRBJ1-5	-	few	CASSRDRNQPQHF	TGTGCCAGCAGTCGGGACCGCAATCAGCCCCAGCATTTT
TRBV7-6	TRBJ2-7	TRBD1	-	CASSAAGTGGFSYEQYF	TGTGCCAGCAGCGCGGCCGGGACAGGGGGGTTCTCCTACGAGCAGTACTTC
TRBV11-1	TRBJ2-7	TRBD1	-	CASSLVPGQGFSEQYF	TGTGCCAGCAGCTTAGTTCCGGGACAGGGATTTTCCGAGCAGTACTTC
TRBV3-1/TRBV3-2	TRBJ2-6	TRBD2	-	CASSPPYRTSKGANVLTF	TGTGCCAGCAGCCCTCCTTACAGGACTAGTAAAGGGGCCAACGTCCTGACTTTC
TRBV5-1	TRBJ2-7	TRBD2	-	CASSWGLAGVSSYEQYF	TGCGCCAGCAGCTGGGGACTAGCGGGGGTATCATCCTACGAGCAGTACTTC
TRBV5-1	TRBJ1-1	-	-	CASSLRSANTEAFF	TGCGCCAGCAGCTTGAGGTCGGCGAACACTGAAGCTTTCTTT
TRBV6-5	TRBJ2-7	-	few	CASSYVSSYEQYF	TGTGCCAGCAGTTACGTCAGCTCCTACGAGCAGTACTTC
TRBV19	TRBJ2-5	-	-	CASSIADGFQETQYF	TGTGCCAGTAGTATAGCTGACGGCTTCCAAGAGACCCAGTACTTC
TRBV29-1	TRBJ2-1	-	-	CSASTSGNNNEQFF	TGCAGCGCTTCTACGTCCGGGAACAACAATGAGCAGTTCTTC